This T cell receptor (beta chain) is from a study of early T cells in non-severe SARS-CoV-2 infection. Study overall: From unsorted whole blood, bulk RNA was sequenced, and the chains remained unpaired. General study findings and limits: Comparison of clonotypes with VDJdb favored anti-spike CD8 responses while missing private and CD4 specificities.

The TCR library protocol attached unique molecular identifiers to the individual cDNA molecules. Via MiXCR, TCRdb re-called the 5' RACE reads, giving one row per CDR3 protein. The sample lists about 50,000 distinct CDR3 sequences, over 5% occurring once. In this sample, this clonotype turned up many times. Its cognate antigen is unknown. The sequenced sample was whole blood, obtained at baseline. This clonotype was obtained from an adult who was a healthcare worker with PCR-confirmed SARS-CoV-2 infection or an uninfected control (not recorded which).

The CDR3 loop is CSARTVIWTPYEQYF. In DNA, the CDR3 is TGCAGTGCGAGGACAGTTATTTGGACTCCCTACGAGCAGTACTTC. The chain joins TRBV20-1 to TRBJ2-7; perhaps TRBD1 as D (6 bases). Trimming removed 6 bases from V and 2 bases from J, with 20 bases in between. The CDR3 spans 15 residues. The germline gives CDR1 DFQATT, CDR2 SNEGSKA (reference sequence).